These 32 T cell receptor beta chains share one sample of origin, sequenced in a study of blood T cell repertoires in COVID-19. The repertoire was sequenced with immunoSEQ multiplex PCR; TCRdb's copy has only in-frame clones and lacks some. This table holds about 200,000 clones, 70% to 90% found once. The specimen was peripheral blood. The origin of the receptors is a man aged 45-60 years with COVID-19, enrolled during active disease.

The chain carries TRBV18 and TRBJ2-7; 7 bases agree with TRBD1. Germline V lookup: CDR1 KGHSH, CDR2 LQKENI. The J segment lost 2 bases and the V segment lost 1 base, leaving 5 bases of the junction unmatched. The CDR3 extends over 15 amino acids. In nucleotides, the CDR3 is TGTGCCAGCTCACCACAACGGCAGGGGGCCTACGAGCAGTACTTC. Translation: CASSPQRQGAYEQYF.

This chain joins TRBV7-9 and TRBJ2-5, with TRBD1 matching 10 bases. Trimming took 8 bases from V and 1 from J; bases not matched to a gene: 4. The CDR3 sequence is 14 residues long. CDR1 is SEHNR and CDR2 is FQNEAQ in the germline V gene (reference sequence). CDR3 bases: TGTGCCAGCGGGGGACAGGGGTTCCAAGAGACCCAGTACTTC. Protein sequence: CASGGQGFQETQYF.

For this clone: The junction and the germline gene differ at one end; a read error may be behind it. The chain couples TRBV7-7 to TRBJ2-1, with TRBD2 matching 14 bases. Germline CDR1 SSHAT, CDR2 FNYEAQ (reference sequence). This CDR3 region has 16 residues. CDR3 loop: CASSLGTSGGYNEQFF. The CDR3 bases are TGTGCTAGCAGCTTGGGGACTAGCGGGGGATACAATGAGCAGTTCTTC.

The chain recombines TRBV14 with TRBJ2-3; a possible D gene is TRBD2 (6 bases). Germline V CDR1 and CDR2: SGHDN, FVKESK. V shed 4 bases and J shed 5 bases, with 22 bases lying between them. The CDR3 loop spans 17 amino acids. Here the CDR3 reads CASSPDHRRAVIDTQYF. Written as DNA, the CDR3 is TGTGCCAGCAGCCCAGATCACAGGAGGGCCGTTATAGATACGCAGTATTTT.

This sequence joins TRBV5-1 and TRBJ2-4; 14 bases align to TRBD2. Germline V gives CDR1 SGHRS, CDR2 YFSETQ. Unmatched junction bases numbered 5, after V lost 2 bases and J lost 7 bases. The CDR3 consists of 16 residues. CDR3 sequence: CASSLEGLAGVNIQYF. CDR3 coding DNA: TGCGCCAGCAGCTTAGAGGGACTAGCGGGAGTGAACATTCAGTACTTC. Together with reference TRBV5-1 and TRBJ2-4, the CDR3 gives the full variable domain: KAGVTQTPRYLIKTRGQQVTLSCSPISGHRSVSWYQQTPGQGLQFLFEYFSETQRNKGNFPGRFSGRQFSNSRSEMNVSTLELGDSALYLCASSLEGLAGVNIQYFGAGTRLSVL.

V gene TRBV6-5 combines with J gene TRBJ1-5; D may be TRBD1 (5 bases). CDR3 length equals 15 residues. Germline V gene data show CDR1 as MNHEY and CDR2 as SVGAGI. The V gene lost 6 bases and the J gene lost 0 bases, with 12 bases spanning the gap. CDR3 in DNA: TGTGCCAGCAGAGGACACAGGAATAGCAATCAGCCCCAGCATTTT. It translates to CASRGHRNSNQPQHF.

The chain uses TRBV5-1 and TRBJ2-7, with 9 bases that match TRBD1. V gave up 4 bases and J gave up 2 bases; unmatched junction bases: 7. The germline gives CDR1 SGHRS, CDR2 YFSETQ. CDR3 length: 15 residues. The CDR3: CASSLQGALTYEQYF. Here the CDR3 DNA reads TGCGCCAGCAGCCTACAGGGGGCCTTGACCTACGAGCAGTACTTC.

The V call is TRBV12-3 or TRBV12-4, the J call TRBJ2-7; 8 bases fit TRBD2. Germline trimming cut 6 bases from V and 4 bases from J; bases unmatched to any gene: 5. The CDR3 runs to 13 residues. The CDR3 sequence is CASRRAGAYEQYF. Written as DNA, the CDR3 is TGTGCCAGCAGGAGAGCGGGGGCATACGAGCAGTACTTC.

This sequence joins TRBV7-8 and TRBJ2-7; D possibly corresponds to TRBD1 (6 bases). There are 14 residues in the CDR3. Germline CDR1 SGHVS, CDR2 FQNEAQ. V lost 4 bases, J lost 2 bases, and 12 bases lay in between. CDR3 nucleotides: TGTGCCAGCAGCTCGACAGGAGGTACCTACGAGCAGTACTTC. Translating gives CASSSTGGTYEQYF.

Only a few counts were recorded for this clone. The V gene is TRBV14, the J gene TRBJ2-5, with D possibly TRBD2 on 6 matching bases. This CDR3 region has 13 residues. Germline V gene lookup returns CDR1 SGHDN and CDR2 FVKESK. V shed 4 bases and J shed 3 bases, with 9 bases lying between them. In DNA form, the CDR3 reads TGTGCCAGCAGCCCTTGGACTAAAGAGACCCAGTACTTC. Residues: CASSPWTKETQYF.

The V gene is TRBV30, the J gene TRBJ1-4; no reliable D call. The CDR3 spans 14 residues. Germline V gives CDR1 GTSNPN, CDR2 SVGIG (reference sequence). Trimming removed 2 bases from V and 3 bases from J, with 10 bases in between. The CDR3 sequence: CAWSSGLPNEKLFF. CDR3 coding DNA: TGTGCCTGGAGTTCCGGACTTCCTAATGAAAAACTGTTTTTT.

This clone was observed a single time. The chain has TRBV30 and TRBJ2-4, with D tentatively TRBD2 (5 bases). V lost 2 bases to trimming and J lost 1 base, with 18 bases between them. Germline V gives CDR1 GTSNPN, CDR2 SVGIG (reference sequence). There are 17 residues in the CDR3. The CDR3 nucleotides are TGTGCCTGGAGTAATGTGGCAGCCCGCGGGGCCAAAAACATTCAGTACTTC. This gives the protein CAWSNVAARGAKNIQYF.

The chain is built from TRBV7-9 and TRBJ2-1, with 7 bases identical to TRBD1. The CDR3 extends over 14 amino acids. Per germline, CDR1 SEHNR and CDR2 FQNEAQ (reference sequence). Trimming took 6 bases from V and 11 from J; bases not matched to a gene: 13. In DNA form, the CDR3 reads TGTGCCAGCAGTCACGACAGGGACCTTGAGCAGCAGTTCTTC. Translated: CASSHDRDLEQQFF.

The chain joins TRBV12-3 or TRBV12-4 to TRBJ2-1; possible D gene TRBD2, 6 bases. V lost 7 bases, J lost 7 bases, and 11 bases lay in between. The CDR3 is 12 residues long. CDR3 in DNA: TGTGCCAGCACGGGAGAGTGGAATGAGCAGTTCTTC. This translates into CASTGEWNEQFF.

This chain uses TRBV6-5 with TRBJ2-4; no clear D. This CDR3 has 13 amino acids. The germline gives CDR1 MNHEY, CDR2 SVGAGI. The CDR3 DNA follows: TGTGCAATTGACTGGGTTGGCAAAAACATTCAGTACTTC. Its protein product is CAIDWVGKNIQYF.

The rearrangement links TRBV7-2 to TRBJ1-1; 7 positions match TRBD1. This CDR3 has 15 amino acids. Germline V gives CDR1 SGHTA, CDR2 FQGNSA. The J segment lost 2 bases and the V segment lost 7 bases, leaving 10 bases of the junction unmatched. The DNA of the CDR3 is TGTGCCAGCAAATTAGGGGCAGGGGGTAACACTGAAGCTTTCTTT. Translated, it gives CASKLGAGGNTEAFF.

A single count supports this clone. The rearrangement uses TRBV7-9 and TRBJ2-1; perhaps TRBD2 as D (6 bases). Trimming removed 5 bases at V and 9 bases at J, with 11 bases between. Germline CDR1 SEHNR, CDR2 FQNEAQ (reference sequence). This CDR3 contains 12 residues. The CDR3 DNA sequence: TGTGCCAGCAGCCACCTGGGGGGTGAGCAGTTCTTC. Protein sequence: CASSHLGGEQFF.

This clone was counted once. This specimen includes other DNA sequences encoding the same CDR3. This chain links TRBV19 with TRBJ2-5; no definite D call. CDR1 and CDR2 from the germline V gene are LNHDA and SQIVND (reference sequence). The CDR3 is 13 residues long. The germline V and J ends were trimmed by 1 base and 2 bases, with 5 bases remaining between them. The CDR3 coding sequence is TGTGCCAGTAGTATAGGCAGTCAAGAGACCCAGTACTTC. Residues: CASSIGSQETQYF.

In nucleotides, the CDR3 is TGTGCCAGCAGCTTACAGGGGGCGGATTCACCCCTCCACTTT. Its translation: CASSLQGADSPLHF. V is TRBV7-3 and J is TRBJ1-6, with TRBD1 identical over 8 bases. Germline values: CDR1 SGHTA, CDR2 FQGTGA. V shed 2 bases and J 8 bases; nucleotides not matched to a gene: 2. The CDR3 length is 14 residues.

The chain is built from TRBV16 and TRBJ1-1, with D perhaps TRBD1 (5 bases). Trimming removed 4 bases from V and 0 bases from J, with 12 bases in between. This CDR3 is built from 15 residues. Germline CDR1 KGHSY, CDR2 FQNENV. The CDR3 is CASSPGLGLNTEAFF. In DNA form, the CDR3 reads TGTGCCAGCAGCCCCGGGTTGGGGCTGAACACTGAAGCTTTCTTT.

The V gene is TRBV7-9, the J gene TRBJ1-1, with 7 bases aligning to TRBD1. CDR1 SEHNR and CDR2 FQNEAQ come from the germline V gene (reference sequence). The CDR3 totals 15 residues. The junction had 7 bases not matched to a gene; V was cut back by 5 bases and J by 1 base. CDR3 in amino acids: CASSRTGVENTEAFF. The CDR3 nucleotides read TGTGCCAGCAGCCGCACAGGGGTGGAGAACACTGAAGCTTTCTTT.

CDR3 region: CASSYSGGRNEQFF. CDR3 DNA: TGTGCCAGCAGTTACTCAGGAGGGCGTAATGAGCAGTTCTTC. V is TRBV6-2 or TRBV6-3 and J is TRBJ2-1; a possible D gene is TRBD2 (6 bases). The germline V gene encodes CDR1 MNHEY and CDR2 SVGEGT. The CDR3 contains 14 residues. Between the trimmed V and J ends, which lost 0 bases and 7 bases, there was a span of 10 bases.

V is TRBV27 and J is TRBJ1-3; 8 bases match TRBD1. This CDR3 has 16 residues. Looked up from germline, CDR1 is MNHEY and CDR2 is SMNVEV (reference sequence). With V trimmed by 5 bases and J by 0 bases, 6 bases remained unmatched. In DNA, the CDR3 is TGTGCCAGCAGTGCCCGACAGGGGTTCTCTGGAAACACCATATATTTT. Translated, it gives CASSARQGFSGNTIYF.

This rearrangement joins TRBV5-6 to TRBJ2-2, with D perhaps matching TRBD1 (6 bases). The CDR3 spans 13 residues. Trimming left V 4 bases short and J 6 bases short, with 10 bases between. Germline V gene sequence: CDR1 SGHDT, CDR2 YYEEEE. CDR3 residues: CASSPTGSGELFF. For the CDR3, the DNA is TGTGCCAGCAGCCCCACAGGGTCCGGGGAGCTGTTTTTT.

The rearrangement uses TRBV19 and TRBJ2-3, with TRBD1 matching over 9 bases. V was pared by 2 bases and J by 10 bases, with 10 bases of the junction left unmatched. The CDR3 sequence is 15 residues long. Germline-derived CDR1 and CDR2 are LNHDA and SQIVND (reference sequence). Here the CDR3 reads CASSIPGTGFTAQYF. CDR3 sequence (DNA): TGTGCCAGTAGTATACCCGGGACAGGGTTTACGGCGCAGTATTTT. Combining the CDR3 with reference TRBV19 and TRBJ2-3 gives the whole variable domain DGGITQSPKYLFRKEGQNVTLSCEQNLNHDAMYWYRQDPGQGLRLIYYSQIVNDFQKGDIAEGYSVSREKKESFPLTVTSAQKNPTAFYLCASSIPGTGFTAQYFGPGTRLTVL.

CDR3 in DNA: TGCGCCAGCAGCCTGGCCGGGAGGTCCTACGAGCAGTACTTC. Amino acids: CASSLAGRSYEQYF. The chain links TRBV5-1 to TRBJ2-7; 7 bases agree with TRBD2. This CDR3 region has 14 residues. The V and J ends lost 4 bases and 1 base, in that order; junction bases with no gene match: 5. Germline CDR1 reads SGHRS; CDR2 reads YFSETQ.

Points on this clone: The same CDR3 is also encoded by other DNA sequences in this sample. The chain links TRBV5-6 to TRBJ2-7, with 13 bases matching TRBD2. From germline, CDR1 is SGHDT and CDR2 YYEEEE. The CDR3 is made up of 15 amino acids. After removal of 5 bases from V and 5 bases from J, the junction contained 7 bases not matched to a gene. CDR3 region: CASRELAGGSHEQYF. Here the CDR3 DNA reads TGTGCCAGCAGGGAACTAGCGGGAGGGTCCCACGAGCAGTACTTC.

The count of this clone is one. The chain recombines TRBV12-3 or TRBV12-4 with TRBJ1-5; no clear D gene. This CDR3 is built from 13 residues. With 5 bases removed from V and 6 bases from J, the gap between germline ends came to 11 bases. The CDR3 coding sequence is TGTGCCAGCAGTGGGCGGGGAGCTCAGCCCCAGCATTTT. Encoded protein: CASSGRGAQPQHF.

This clone was recorded only once. This chain uses TRBV10-1 with TRBJ2-1, with 16 positions matching TRBD2. Germline CDR1 WNHNN, CDR2 SYGVQD (reference sequence). Germline trimming cut 2 bases from V and 5 bases from J; bases unmatched to any gene: 9. This CDR3 region has 19 residues. The CDR3 spells CASSEAPGTSGRENNEQFF. In DNA, the CDR3 is TGCGCCAGCAGTGAGGCCCCAGGGACTAGCGGGAGGGAAAACAATGAGCAGTTCTTC.

V is TRBV5-1 and J is TRBJ1-4; 10 bases map to TRBD1. The CDR3 spans 15 residues. Germline CDR1 and CDR2: SGHRS and YFSETQ. J gave up 4 bases and V 3 bases, and 3 bases lay outside the gene matches. CDR3 DNA: TGCGCCAGCAGCTCGGGACAGGGGCATAATGAAAAACTGTTTTTT. Its translation is CASSSGQGHNEKLFF.

V is TRBV5-6 and J is TRBJ2-2; 11 positions agree with TRBD2. Trimming cost V 4 bases and J 4 bases; bases outside gene matches: 6. Per germline, CDR1 SGHDT and CDR2 YYEEEE. CDR3 size: 16 residues. The CDR3 sequence is CASSQLAGVGTGELFF. CDR3 nucleotide sequence: TGTGCCAGCAGCCAACTAGCGGGAGTAGGCACCGGGGAGCTGTTTTTT.

The rearrangement links TRBV19 to TRBJ1-5; tentative D call: TRBD1 (6 bases). Germline V gene sequence: CDR1 LNHDA, CDR2 SQIVND (reference sequence). V was trimmed by 2 bases and J by 0 bases, leaving 11 bases between them. The CDR3 runs 16 residues. CDR3 DNA sequence: TGTGCCAGTAGTATACAGGGGTCATATAGCAATCAGCCCCAGCATTTT. Residues: CASSIQGSYSNQPQHF. Based on the CDR3 plus reference TRBV19 and TRBJ1-5, the full variable domain is DGGITQSPKYLFRKEGQNVTLSCEQNLNHDAMYWYRQDPGQGLRLIYYSQIVNDFQKGDIAEGYSVSREKKESFPLTVTSAQKNPTAFYLCASSIQGSYSNQPQHFGDGTRLSIL.